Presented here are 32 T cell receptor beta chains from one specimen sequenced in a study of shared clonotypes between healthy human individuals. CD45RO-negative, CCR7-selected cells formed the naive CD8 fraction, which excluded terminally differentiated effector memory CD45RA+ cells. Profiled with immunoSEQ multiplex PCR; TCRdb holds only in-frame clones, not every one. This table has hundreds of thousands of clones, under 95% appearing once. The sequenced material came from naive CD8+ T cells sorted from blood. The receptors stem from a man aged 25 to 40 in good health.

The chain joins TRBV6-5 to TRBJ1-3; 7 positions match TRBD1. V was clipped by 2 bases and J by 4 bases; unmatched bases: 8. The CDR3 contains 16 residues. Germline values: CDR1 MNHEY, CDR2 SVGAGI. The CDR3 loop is CASSYRGGAEGNTIYF. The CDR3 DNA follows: TGTGCCAGCAGTTACAGAGGGGGCGCAGAAGGAAACACCATATATTTT.

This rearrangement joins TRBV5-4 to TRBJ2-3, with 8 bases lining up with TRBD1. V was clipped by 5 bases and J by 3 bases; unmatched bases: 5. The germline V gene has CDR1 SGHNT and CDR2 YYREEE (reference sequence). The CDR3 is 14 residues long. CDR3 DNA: TGTGCCAGCAGGCCGGGACAGGTAACAGATACGCAGTATTTT. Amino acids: CASRPGQVTDTQYF.

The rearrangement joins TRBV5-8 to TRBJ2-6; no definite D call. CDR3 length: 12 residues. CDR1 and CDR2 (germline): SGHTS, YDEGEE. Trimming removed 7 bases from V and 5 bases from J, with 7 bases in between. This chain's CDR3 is CASPSRANVLTF. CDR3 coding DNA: TGTGCCAGCCCCTCCCGGGCCAACGTCCTGACTTTC. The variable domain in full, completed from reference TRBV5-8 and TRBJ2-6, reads EAGVTQSPTHLIKTRGQQATLRCSPISGHTSVYWYQQALGLGLQFLLWYDEGEERNRGNFPPRFSGRQFPNYSSELNVNALELEDSALYLCASPSRANVLTFGAGSRLTVL.

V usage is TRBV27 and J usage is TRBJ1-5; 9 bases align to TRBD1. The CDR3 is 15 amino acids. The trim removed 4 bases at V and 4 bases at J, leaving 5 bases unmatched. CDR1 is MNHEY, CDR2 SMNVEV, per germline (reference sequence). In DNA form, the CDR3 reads TGTGCCAGCAGTTCACAGGGGGCATTAAATCAGCCCCAGCATTTT. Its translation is CASSSQGALNQPQHF.

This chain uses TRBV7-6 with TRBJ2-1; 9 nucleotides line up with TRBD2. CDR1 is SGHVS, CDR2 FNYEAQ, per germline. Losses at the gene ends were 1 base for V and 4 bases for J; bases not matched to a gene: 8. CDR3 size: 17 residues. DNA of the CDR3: TGTGCCAGCAGCTTAGTAGCGGGAGCTGGTCAATACAATGAGCAGTTCTTC. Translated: CASSLVAGAGQYNEQFF.

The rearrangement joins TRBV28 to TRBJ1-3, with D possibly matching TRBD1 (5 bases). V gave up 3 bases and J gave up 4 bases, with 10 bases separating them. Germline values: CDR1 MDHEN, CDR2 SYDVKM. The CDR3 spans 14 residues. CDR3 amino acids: CASSFEGSGNTIYF. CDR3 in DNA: TGTGCCAGCAGTTTCGAGGGGAGCGGAAACACCATATATTTT.

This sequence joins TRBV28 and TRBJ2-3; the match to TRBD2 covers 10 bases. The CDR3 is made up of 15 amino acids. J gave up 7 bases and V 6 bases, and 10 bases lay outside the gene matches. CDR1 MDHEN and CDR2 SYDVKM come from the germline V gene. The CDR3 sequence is CASSRAGGSINTQYF. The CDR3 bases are TGTGCCAGCAGCCGAGCGGGAGGGTCAATAAATACGCAGTATTTT.

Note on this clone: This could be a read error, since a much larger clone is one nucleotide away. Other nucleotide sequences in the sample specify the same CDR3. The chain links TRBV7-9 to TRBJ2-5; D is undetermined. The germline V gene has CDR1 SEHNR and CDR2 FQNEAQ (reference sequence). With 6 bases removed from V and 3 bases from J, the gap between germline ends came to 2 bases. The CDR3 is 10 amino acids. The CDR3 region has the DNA TGTGCCAGCAGTAAAGAGACCCAGTACTTC. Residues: CASSKETQYF. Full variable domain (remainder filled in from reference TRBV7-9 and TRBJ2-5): DTGVSQNPRHKITKRGQNVTFRCDPISEHNRLYWYRQTLGQGPEFLTYFQNEAQLEKSRLLSDRFSAERPKGSFSTLEIQRTEQGDSAMYLCASSKETQYFGPGTRLLVL.

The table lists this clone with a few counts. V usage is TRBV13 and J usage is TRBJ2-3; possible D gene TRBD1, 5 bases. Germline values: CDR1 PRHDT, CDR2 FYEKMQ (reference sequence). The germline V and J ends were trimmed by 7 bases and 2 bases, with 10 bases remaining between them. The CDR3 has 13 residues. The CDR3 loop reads CASNRFFTDTQYF. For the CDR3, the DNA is TGTGCCAGCAACAGGTTCTTCACAGATACGCAGTATTTT.

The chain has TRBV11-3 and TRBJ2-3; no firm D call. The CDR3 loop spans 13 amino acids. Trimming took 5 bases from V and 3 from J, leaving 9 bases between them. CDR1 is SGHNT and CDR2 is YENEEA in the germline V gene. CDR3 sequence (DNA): TGTGCCAGCAGCCCCCCTTTGACAGATACGCAGTATTTT. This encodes CASSPPLTDTQYF.

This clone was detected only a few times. CDR3 bases: TGTGCCTGGGGTCGGCTAGCCGGGAAGACAGATACGCAGTATTTT. As protein: CAWGRLAGKTDTQYF. This rearrangement joins TRBV30 to TRBJ2-3; perhaps TRBD2 as D (5 bases). Germline CDR1 is GTSNPN and CDR2 is SVGIG (reference sequence). The CDR3 spans 15 residues. The V end was cut by 5 bases, the J end by 3 bases, with 18 bases between. Using reference TRBV30 and TRBJ2-3 for the parts outside the CDR3, the full variable domain is SQTIHQWPATLVQPVGSPLSLECTVEGTSNPNLYWYRQAAGRGLQLLFYSVGIGQISSEVPQNLSASRPQDRQFILSSKKLLLSDSGFYLCAWGRLAGKTDTQYFGPGTRLTVL.

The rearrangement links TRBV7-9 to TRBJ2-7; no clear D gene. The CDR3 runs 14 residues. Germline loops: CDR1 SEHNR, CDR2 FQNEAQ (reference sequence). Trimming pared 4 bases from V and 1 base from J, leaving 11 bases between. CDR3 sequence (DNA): TGTGCCAGCAGCTCGAGAGAGGTATCCTACGAGCAGTACTTC. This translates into CASSSREVSYEQYF.

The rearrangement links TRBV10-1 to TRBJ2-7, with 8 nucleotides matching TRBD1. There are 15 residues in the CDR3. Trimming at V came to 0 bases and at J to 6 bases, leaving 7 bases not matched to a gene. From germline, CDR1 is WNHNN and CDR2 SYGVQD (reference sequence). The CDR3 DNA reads TGCGCCAGCAGTGAGTCGGCGGACAGGGATTGCGAGCAGTACTTC. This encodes CASSESADRDCEQYF.

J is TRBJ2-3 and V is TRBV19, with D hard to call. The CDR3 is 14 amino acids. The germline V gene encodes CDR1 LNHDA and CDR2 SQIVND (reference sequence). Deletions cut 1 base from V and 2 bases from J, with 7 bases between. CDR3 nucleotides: TGTGCCAGTAGTATAGCGGGCCTCACAGATACGCAGTATTTT. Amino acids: CASSIAGLTDTQYF.

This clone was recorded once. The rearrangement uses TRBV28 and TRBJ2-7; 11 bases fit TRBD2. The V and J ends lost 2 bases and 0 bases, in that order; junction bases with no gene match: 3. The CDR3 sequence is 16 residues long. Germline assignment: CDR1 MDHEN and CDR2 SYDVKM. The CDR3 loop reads CASSLQLAGASYEQYF. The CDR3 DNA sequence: TGTGCCAGCAGTTTACAACTAGCGGGAGCCTCCTACGAGCAGTACTTC.

CDR3 loop: CASSEALDRPGEQYF. DNA of the CDR3: TGTGCCAGCAGTGAAGCCCTGGACAGGCCGGGGGAGCAGTACTTC. V usage is TRBV2 and J usage is TRBJ2-7, with TRBD1 matching over 7 bases. The CDR3 runs to 15 residues. CDR1 SNHLY and CDR2 FYNNEI come from the germline V gene. Trimming took 0 bases from V and 7 from J; bases not matched to a gene: 9.

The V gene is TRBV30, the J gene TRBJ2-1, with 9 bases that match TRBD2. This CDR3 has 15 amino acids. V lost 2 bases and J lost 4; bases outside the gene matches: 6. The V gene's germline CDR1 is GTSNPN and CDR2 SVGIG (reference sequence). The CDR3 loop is CAWSHSGSRYNEQFF. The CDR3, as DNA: TGTGCCTGGAGTCATAGCGGGAGCCGATACAATGAGCAGTTCTTC.

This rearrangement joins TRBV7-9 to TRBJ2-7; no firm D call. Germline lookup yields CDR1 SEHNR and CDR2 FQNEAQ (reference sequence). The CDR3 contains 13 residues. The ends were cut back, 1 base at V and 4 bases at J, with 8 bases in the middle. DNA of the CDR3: TGTGCCAGCAGCTTAGGTCCCCGTTACGAGCAGTACTTC. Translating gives CASSLGPRYEQYF. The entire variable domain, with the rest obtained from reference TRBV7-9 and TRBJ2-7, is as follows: DTGVSQNPRHKITKRGQNVTFRCDPISEHNRLYWYRQTLGQGPEFLTYFQNEAQLEKSRLLSDRFSAERPKGSFSTLEIQRTEQGDSAMYLCASSLGPRYEQYFGPGTRLTVT.

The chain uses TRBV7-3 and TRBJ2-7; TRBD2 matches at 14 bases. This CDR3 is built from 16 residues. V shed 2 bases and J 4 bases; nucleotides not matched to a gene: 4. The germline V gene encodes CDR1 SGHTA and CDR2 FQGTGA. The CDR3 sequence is CASSLFGTSGSYEQYF. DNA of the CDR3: TGTGCCAGCAGCTTATTCGGGACTAGCGGGAGTTACGAGCAGTACTTC.

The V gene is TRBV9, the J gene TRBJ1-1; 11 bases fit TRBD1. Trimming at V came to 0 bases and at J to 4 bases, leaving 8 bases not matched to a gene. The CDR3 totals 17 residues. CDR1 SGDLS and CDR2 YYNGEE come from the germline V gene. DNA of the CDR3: TGTGCCAGCAGCGTAGTCGGGACAGGGGGTCGGAGCACTGAAGCTTTCTTT. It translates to CASSVVGTGGRSTEAFF. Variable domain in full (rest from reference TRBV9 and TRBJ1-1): DSGVTQTPKHLITATGQRVTLRCSPRSGDLSVYWYQQSLDQGLQFLIQYYNGEERAKGNILERFSAQQFPDLHSELNLSSLELGDSALYFCASSVVGTGGRSTEAFFGQGTRLTVV.

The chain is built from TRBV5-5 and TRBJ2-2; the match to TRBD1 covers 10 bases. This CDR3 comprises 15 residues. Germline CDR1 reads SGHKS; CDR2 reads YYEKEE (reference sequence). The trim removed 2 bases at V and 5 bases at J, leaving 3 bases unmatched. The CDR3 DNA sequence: TGTGCCAGCAGCTTCTGGACAGGGGGAACCGGGGAGCTGTTTTTT. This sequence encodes CASSFWTGGTGELFF.

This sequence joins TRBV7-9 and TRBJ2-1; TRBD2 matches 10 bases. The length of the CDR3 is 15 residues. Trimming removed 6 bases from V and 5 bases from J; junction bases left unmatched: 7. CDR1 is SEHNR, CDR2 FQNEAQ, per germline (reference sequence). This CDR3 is CASRKRTSGHNEQFF. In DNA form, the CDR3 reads TGTGCCAGCAGGAAAAGGACTAGCGGACACAATGAGCAGTTCTTC.

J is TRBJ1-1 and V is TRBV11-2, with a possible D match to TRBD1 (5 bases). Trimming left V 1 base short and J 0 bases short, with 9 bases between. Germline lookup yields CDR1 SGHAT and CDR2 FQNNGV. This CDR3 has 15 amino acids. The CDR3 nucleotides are TGTGCCAGCAGCTTAGGGGCGGGGGTGAACACTGAAGCTTTCTTT. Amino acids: CASSLGAGVNTEAFF. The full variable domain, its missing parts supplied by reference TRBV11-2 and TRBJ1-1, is EAGVAQSPRYKIIEKRQSVAFWCNPISGHATLYWYQQILGQGPKLLIQFQNNGVVDDSQLPKDRFSAERLKGVDSTLKIQPAKLEDSAVYLCASSLGAGVNTEAFFGQGTRLTVV.

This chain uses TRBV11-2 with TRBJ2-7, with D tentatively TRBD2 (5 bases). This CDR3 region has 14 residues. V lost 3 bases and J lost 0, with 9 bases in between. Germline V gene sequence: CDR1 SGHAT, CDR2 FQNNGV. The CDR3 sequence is CASSFNAGSYEQYF. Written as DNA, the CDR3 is TGTGCCAGCAGCTTTAACGCGGGCTCCTACGAGCAGTACTTC.

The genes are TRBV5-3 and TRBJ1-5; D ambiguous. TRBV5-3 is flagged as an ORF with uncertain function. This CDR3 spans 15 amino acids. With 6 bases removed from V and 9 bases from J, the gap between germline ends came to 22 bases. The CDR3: CARNHSRNGLRPQHF. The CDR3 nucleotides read TGTGCCAGAAACCACTCACGAAACGGACTGAGGCCCCAGCATTTT.

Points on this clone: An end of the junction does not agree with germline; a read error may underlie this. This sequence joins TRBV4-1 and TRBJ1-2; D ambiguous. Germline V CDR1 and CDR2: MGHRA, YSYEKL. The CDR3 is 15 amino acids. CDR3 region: CASSQGGMANYGHTF. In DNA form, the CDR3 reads TGCGCCAGCAGCCAAGGCGGGATGGCTAACTATGGCCACACCTTC.

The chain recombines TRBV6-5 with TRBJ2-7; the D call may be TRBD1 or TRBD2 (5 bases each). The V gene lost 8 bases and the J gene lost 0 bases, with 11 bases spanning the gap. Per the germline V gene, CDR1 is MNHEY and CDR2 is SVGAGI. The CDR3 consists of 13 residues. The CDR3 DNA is TGTGCCAGCCGACAGAGGGGCTCCTACGAGCAGTACTTC. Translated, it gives CASRQRGSYEQYF.

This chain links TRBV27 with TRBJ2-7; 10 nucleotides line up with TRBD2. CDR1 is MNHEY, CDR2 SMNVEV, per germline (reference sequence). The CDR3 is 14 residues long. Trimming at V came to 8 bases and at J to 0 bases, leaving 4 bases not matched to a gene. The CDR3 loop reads CASGGLADSYEQYF. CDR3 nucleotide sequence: TGTGCCAGCGGAGGACTAGCGGACTCCTACGAGCAGTACTTC.

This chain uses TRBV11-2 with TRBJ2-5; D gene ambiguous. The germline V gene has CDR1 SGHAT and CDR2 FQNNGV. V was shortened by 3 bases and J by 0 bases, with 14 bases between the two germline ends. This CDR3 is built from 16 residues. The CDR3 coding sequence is TGTGCCAGCAGCTTGGGCTCACTGGGGTACCAAGAGACCCAGTACTTC. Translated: CASSLGSLGYQETQYF.

CDR3 DNA: TGCAGCGTTGAAGGCGGTCCGAGGGACAGACAAGAGACCCAGTACTTC. Encoded protein: CSVEGGPRDRQETQYF. The genes are TRBV29-1 and TRBJ2-5, with TRBD1 identical over 7 bases. CDR1 SQVTM and CDR2 ANQGSEA come from the germline V gene. Trimming at V came to 1 base and at J to 2 bases, leaving 10 bases not matched to a gene. This CDR3 has 16 amino acids. Together with reference TRBV29-1 and TRBJ2-5, the CDR3 gives the full variable domain: SAVISQKPSRDICQRGTSLTIQCQVDSQVTMMFWYRQQPGQSLTLIATANQGSEATYESGFVIDKFPISRPNLTFSTLTVSNMSPEDSSIYLCSVEGGPRDRQETQYFGPGTRLLVL.

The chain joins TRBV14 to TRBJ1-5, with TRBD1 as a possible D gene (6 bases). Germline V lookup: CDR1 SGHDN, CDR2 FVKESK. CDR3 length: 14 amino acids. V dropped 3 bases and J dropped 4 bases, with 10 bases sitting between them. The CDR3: CASSHRGRNQPQHF. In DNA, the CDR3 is TGTGCCAGCAGCCACAGGGGCCGGAATCAGCCCCAGCATTTT.

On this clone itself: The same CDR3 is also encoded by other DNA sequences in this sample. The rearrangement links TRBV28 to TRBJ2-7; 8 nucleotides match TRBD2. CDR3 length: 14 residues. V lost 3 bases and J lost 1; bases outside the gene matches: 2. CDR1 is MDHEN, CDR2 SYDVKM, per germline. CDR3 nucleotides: TGTGCCAGCAGTTTTCGGGGGGGTTCCTACGAGCAGTACTTC. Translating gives CASSFRGGSYEQYF. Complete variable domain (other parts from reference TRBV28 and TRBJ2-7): DVKVTQSSRYLVKRTGEKVFLECVQDMDHENMFWYRQDPGLGLRLIYFSYDVKMKEKGDIPEGYSVSREKKERFSLILESASTNQTSMYLCASSFRGGSYEQYFGPGTRLTVT.